The T cell receptor beta chain under discussion was sequenced for a study of blood T cell repertoires in COVID-19. Across the study: Sites across the United States, Italy and Spain contributed samples from acute and convalescent COVID-19. T cells, B-cell-depleted T cells, or PBMCs provided the cDNA or gDNA that served as material.

Authors' methods: Amplification with reference gene primers provided the estimates of nucleated cell counts. Assay: immunoSEQ multiplex PCR; the TCRdb copy retains only in-frame clones and omits some. V, J and clone size reflect that table, while D and trimming were determined from the DNA. The sample holds tens of thousands of clones; roughly 80% are singletons and the top ten take roughly a sixth. This clone was counted many times. The TCR comes from a man aged 65 to 85 with active COVID-19. Sequencing was carried out using peripheral blood.

The CDR3 spells CSVDEGAPNGYTF. For the CDR3, the DNA is TGCAGCGTTGACGAGGGGGCGCCGAATGGCTACACCTTC. V usage is TRBV29-1 and J usage is TRBJ1-2; 7 bases match TRBD1. After removal of 3 bases from V and 6 bases from J, the junction contained 7 bases not matched to a gene. This CDR3 has 13 residues. The germline CDR1 and CDR2 sequences are SQVTM and ANQGSEA.